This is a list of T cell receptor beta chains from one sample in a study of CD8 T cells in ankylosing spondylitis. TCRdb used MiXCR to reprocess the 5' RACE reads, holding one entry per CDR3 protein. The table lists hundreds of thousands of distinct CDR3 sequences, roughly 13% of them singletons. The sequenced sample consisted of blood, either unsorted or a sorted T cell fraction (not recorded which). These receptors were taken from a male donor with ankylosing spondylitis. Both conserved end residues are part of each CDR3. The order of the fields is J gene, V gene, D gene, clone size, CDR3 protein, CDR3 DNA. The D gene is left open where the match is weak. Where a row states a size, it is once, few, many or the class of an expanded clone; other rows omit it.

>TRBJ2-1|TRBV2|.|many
CASSQGSSYNEQFF
TGTGCCAGCTCACAGGGAAGCTCCTACAATGAGCAGTTCTTC
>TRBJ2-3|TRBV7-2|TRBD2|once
CASSLSGGVQDTQYF
TGTGCCAGCAGCTTGTCGGGAGGAGTCCAGGATACGCAGTATTTT
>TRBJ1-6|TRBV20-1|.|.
CSARPGFNSPLHF
TGCAGTGCTAGACCCGGGTTCAATTCACCCCTCCACTTT
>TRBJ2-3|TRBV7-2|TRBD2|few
CASSLVASGTSDTQYF
TGTGCCAGCAGCTTAGTGGCTAGCGGGACGTCAGATACGCAGTATTTT
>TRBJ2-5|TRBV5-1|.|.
CASSSDRLETQYF
TGCGCCAGCAGCTCCGACCGGTTAGAGACCCAGTACTTC
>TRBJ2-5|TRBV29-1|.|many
CSVGWTGFGETQYF
TGCAGCGTAGGCTGGACTGGGTTTGGGGAGACCCAGTACTTC
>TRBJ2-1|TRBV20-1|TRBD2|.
CSAINLAGSYNEQFF
TGCAGTGCCATTAATTTAGCGGGCTCCTACAATGAGCAGTTCTTC
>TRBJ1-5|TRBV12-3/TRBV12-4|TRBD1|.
CASRPGQGLNQPQHF
TGTGCCAGCAGACCCGGACAGGGGCTAAATCAGCCCCAGCATTTT
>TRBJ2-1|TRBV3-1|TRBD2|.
CASRGGLAGDYNEQFF
TGTGCCAGCAGAGGGGGACTAGCGGGAGACTACAATGAGCAGTTCTTC
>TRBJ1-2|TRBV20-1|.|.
CSARDVGGSGYTF
TGCAGTGCTAGAGATGTAGGAGGCTCTGGCTACACCTTC
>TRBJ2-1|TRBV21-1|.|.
CASTGGLNEQFF
TGTGCCAGCACAGGGGGGTTGAATGAGCAGTTCTTC
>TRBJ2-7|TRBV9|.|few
CASSSRVRGREDSTYEQYF
TGTGCCAGCAGCTCCCGGGTGCGGGGGCGCGAGGATTCCACCTACGAGCAGTACTTC
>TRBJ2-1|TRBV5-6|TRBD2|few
CASSRRTGTSGTDEQFF
TGTGCCAGCAGCCGCCGGACCGGGACTAGCGGGACCGATGAGCAGTTCTTC
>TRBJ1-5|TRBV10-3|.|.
CAISDQQGNQPQHF
TGTGCCATCAGTGATCAACAGGGTAATCAGCCCCAGCATTTT
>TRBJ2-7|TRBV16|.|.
CASSQWRGSYEQYF
TGTGCCAGCAGCCAATGGAGGGGCTCCTACGAGCAGTACTTC
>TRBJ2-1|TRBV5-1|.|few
CASSLGVGDWLYNEQFF
TGCGCCAGCAGCTTGGGTGTAGGGGATTGGCTTTACAATGAGCAGTTCTTC
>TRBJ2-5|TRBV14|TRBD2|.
CASSQGTSGRQETQYF
TGTGCCAGCAGCCAAGGGACTAGCGGGAGGCAAGAGACCCAGTACTTC
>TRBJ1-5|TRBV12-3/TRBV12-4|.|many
CASGTNQPQHF
TGTGCCAGCGGGACCAATCAGCCCCAGCATTTT
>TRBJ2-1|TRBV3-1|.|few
CASSPSWGSHNEQFF
TGTGCCAGCAGCCCCAGTTGGGGGAGCCACAATGAGCAGTTCTTC
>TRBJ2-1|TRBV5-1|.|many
CASSLTPSYNEQFF
TGCGCCAGCAGCTTGACCCCCTCCTACAATGAGCAGTTCTTC
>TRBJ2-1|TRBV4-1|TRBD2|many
CASSSRTSGTYNEQFF
TGCGCCAGCAGCTCACGGACTAGCGGAACTTACAATGAGCAGTTCTTC